The sequence of this T cell receptor beta chain was determined in a study of shared clonotypes between healthy human individuals. In the study overall: Donors had three CD4 naive, three CD4 memory, two CD8 naive and one CD8 memory plate apiece.

Overall study results and limits: Non-shared clonotypes had lower generation probabilities than clonotypes shared by all four sorted-subset donors.

The CDR3 extends over 15 amino acids. Points on this clone: The antigen is not known.

Naivety among CD8 cells was defined by CD45RO negativity and positive CCR7 selection, thereby excluding terminally differentiated effector memory CD45RA+ cells. Sequenced by immunoSEQ multiplex PCR; TCRdb stores in-frame clones only, minus some. Among more than 550,000 clones, just over 90% were seen once, and the ten largest hold about a quarter. This chain joins TRBV21-1 and TRBJ2-5; TRBD2 is the table's D call, not checked against the DNA. TRBV21-1 is a recognized pseudogene. What was sequenced was naive CD8+ T cells sorted from blood. This TCR was sampled from a man younger than 40 in good health. The CDR3 DNA is TGTGCCAGCAGCAATCAGGGACCTCGGGGGGAGACCCAGTACTTC. Amino acid sequence: CASSNQGPRGETQYF.